The sequence of this T cell receptor beta chain was determined in a study of identical twins. Study observations and caveats: In drawing conclusions, the study used cross-sectional statistical analysis and did not follow the same donors. Out-of-frame alpha sequences shared by twins showed excess low generation probability.

Notes on this clonotype: Its antigen is currently unknown.

Looked up from germline, CDR1 is KGHDR and CDR2 is SFDVKD. The length of the CDR3 is 13 residues. Between the trimmed V and J ends, which lost 9 bases and 3 bases, there was a span of 13 bases. TCRdb reprocessed the 5' RACE reads via MiXCR and lists one record per CDR3 protein. The sample consists of hundreds of thousands of distinct CDR3 sequences, 18% of them appearing once. The data were also submitted as part of a second study, on T cells expressing NK-cell markers. As reported in that work: These clonotypes additionally ranked first within the CD3+CD56-NKG2C+ fraction of a handful of donors. HCMV specificity of the expanded NKG2C+ T cell clones stayed unclear.

Source material: PBMCs. The origin of this receptor is a woman aged 18-30 years in good health. J is TRBJ2-5 and V is TRBV24-1; D not certain. CDR3 sequence (DNA): TGTGCCACCGGACGTAGAGGCGAAGAGACCCAGTACTTC. Its translation: CATGRRGEETQYF.